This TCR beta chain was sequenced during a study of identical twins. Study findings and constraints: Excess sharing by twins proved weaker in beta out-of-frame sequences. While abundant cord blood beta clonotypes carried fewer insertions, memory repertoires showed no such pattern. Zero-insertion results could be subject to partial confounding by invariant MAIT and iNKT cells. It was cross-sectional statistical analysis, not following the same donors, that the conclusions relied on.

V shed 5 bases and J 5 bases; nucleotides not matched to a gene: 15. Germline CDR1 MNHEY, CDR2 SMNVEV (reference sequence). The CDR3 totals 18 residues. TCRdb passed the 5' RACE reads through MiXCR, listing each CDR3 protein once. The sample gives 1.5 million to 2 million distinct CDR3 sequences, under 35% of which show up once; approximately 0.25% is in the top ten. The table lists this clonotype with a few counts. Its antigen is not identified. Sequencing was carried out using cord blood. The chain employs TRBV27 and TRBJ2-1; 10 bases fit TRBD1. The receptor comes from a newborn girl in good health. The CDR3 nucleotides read TGTGCCAGCAGTACCACTTACGCCGGGACAGGGGCCAACAATGAGCAGTTCTTC. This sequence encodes CASSTTYAGTGANNEQFF.